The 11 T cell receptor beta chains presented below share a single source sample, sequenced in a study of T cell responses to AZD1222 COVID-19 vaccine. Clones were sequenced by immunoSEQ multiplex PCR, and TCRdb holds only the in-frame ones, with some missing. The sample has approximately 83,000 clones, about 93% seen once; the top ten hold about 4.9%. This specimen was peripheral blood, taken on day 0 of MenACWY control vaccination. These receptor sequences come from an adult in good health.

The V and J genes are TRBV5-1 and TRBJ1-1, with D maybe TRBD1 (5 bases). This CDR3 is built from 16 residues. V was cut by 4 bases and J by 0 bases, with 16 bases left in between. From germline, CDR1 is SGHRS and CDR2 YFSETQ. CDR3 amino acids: CASSAGRWIMNTEAFF. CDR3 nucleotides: TGCGCCAGCAGCGCGGGACGGTGGATCATGAACACTGAAGCTTTCTTT.

The CDR3 loop reads CASSVLAGSTDTQYF. The CDR3 DNA reads as TGTGCCAGCAGCGTACTAGCGGGGTCCACAGATACGCAGTATTTT. This chain connects TRBV6-4 to TRBJ2-3; 10 positions agree with TRBD2. Germline CDR1 and CDR2: MRHNA and SNTAGT. V lost 6 bases to trimming and J lost 2 bases; unmatched junction nucleotides: 5. The CDR3 consists of 15 residues.

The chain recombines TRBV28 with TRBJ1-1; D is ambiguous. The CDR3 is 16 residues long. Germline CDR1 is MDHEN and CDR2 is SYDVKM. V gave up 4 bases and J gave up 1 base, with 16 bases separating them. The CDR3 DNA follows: TGTGCCAGCAGTTCCCTCCTGAACGGGGAGAACACTGAAGCTTTCTTT. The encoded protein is CASSSLLNGENTEAFF. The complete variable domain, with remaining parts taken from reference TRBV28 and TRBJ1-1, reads DVKVTQSSRYLVKRTGEKVFLECVQDMDHENMFWYRQDPGLGLRLIYFSYDVKMKEKGDIPEGYSVSREKKERFSLILESASTNQTSMYLCASSSLLNGENTEAFFGQGTRLTVV.

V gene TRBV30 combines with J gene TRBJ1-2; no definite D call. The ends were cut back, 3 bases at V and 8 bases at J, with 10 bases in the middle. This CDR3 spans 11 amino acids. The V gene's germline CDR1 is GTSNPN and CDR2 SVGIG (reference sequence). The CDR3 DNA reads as TGTGCCTGGAGCGACCTTGGAGGCTACACCTTC. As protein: CAWSDLGGYTF.

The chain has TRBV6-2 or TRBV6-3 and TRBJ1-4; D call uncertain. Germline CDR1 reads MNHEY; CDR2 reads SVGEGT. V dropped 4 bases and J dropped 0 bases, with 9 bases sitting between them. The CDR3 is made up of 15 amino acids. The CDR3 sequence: CASSSPAATNEKLFF. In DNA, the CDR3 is TGTGCCAGCAGTTCCCCGGCGGCAACTAATGAAAAACTGTTTTTT.

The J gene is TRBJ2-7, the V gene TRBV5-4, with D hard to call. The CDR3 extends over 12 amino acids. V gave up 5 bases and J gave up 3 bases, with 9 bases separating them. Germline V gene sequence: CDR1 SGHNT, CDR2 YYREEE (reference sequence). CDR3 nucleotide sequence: TGTGCCAGCAGTAATGACCACTACGAGCAGTACTTC. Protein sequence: CASSNDHYEQYF. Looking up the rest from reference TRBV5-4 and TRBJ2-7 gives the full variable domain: ETGVTQSPTHLIKTRGQQVTLRCSSQSGHNTVSWYQQALGQGPQFIFQYYREEENGRGNFPPRFSGLQFPNYSSELNVNALELDDSALYLCASSNDHYEQYFGPGTRLTVT.

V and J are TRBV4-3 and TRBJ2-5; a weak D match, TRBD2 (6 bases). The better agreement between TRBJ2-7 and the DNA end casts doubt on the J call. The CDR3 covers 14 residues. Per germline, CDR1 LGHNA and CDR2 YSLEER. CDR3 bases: TGCGCCAGCAGCAATACGGGAGACTCCTACGAGCAGTACTTC. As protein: CASSNTGDSYEQYF.

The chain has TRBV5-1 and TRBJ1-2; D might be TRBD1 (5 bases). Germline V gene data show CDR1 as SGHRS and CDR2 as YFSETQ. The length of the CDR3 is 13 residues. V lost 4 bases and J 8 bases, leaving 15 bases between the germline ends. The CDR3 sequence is CASSPEEGRGYTF. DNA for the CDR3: TGCGCCAGCAGCCCGGAGGAGGGGAGAGGCTACACCTTC.

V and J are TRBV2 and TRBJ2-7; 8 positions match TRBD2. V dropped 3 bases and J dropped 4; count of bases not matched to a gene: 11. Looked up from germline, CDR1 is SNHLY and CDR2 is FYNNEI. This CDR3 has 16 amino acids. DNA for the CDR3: TGTGCCAGCAGTGAGCTAGGGACTAGTGGAACGTACGAGCAGTACTTC. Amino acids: CASSELGTSGTYEQYF.

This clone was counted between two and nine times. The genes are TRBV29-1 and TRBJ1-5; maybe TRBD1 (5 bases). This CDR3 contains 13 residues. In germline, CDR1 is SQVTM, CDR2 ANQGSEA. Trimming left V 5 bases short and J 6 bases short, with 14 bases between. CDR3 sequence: CSVLVGVGQPQHF. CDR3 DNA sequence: TGCAGCGTTTTGGTAGGGGTCGGTCAGCCCCAGCATTTT.

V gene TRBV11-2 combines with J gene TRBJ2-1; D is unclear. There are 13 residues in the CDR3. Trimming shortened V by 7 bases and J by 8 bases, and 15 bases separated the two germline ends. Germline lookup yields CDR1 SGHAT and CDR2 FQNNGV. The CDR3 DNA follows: TGTGCCAGCAAAGGACGGAGTCTGGATGAGCAGTTCTTC. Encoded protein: CASKGRSLDEQFF.